A single TCR beta chain is shown here with its context. MiXCR, applied by TCRdb to the 5' RACE reads, yields one record per CDR3 protein. This table holds 66,000 or so distinct CDR3 sequences, approximately 13% found once. CDR1 is SNHLY, CDR2 FYNNEI, per germline. The germline V and J ends were trimmed by 6 bases and 5 bases, with 13 bases remaining between them. The CDR3 runs 14 residues. The data derive from a study of early T cells in non-severe SARS-CoV-2 infection. The chain carries TRBV2 and TRBJ1-4; D call uncertain. Sequencing was carried out using whole blood. The source is an adult who was a healthcare worker with PCR-confirmed SARS-CoV-2 infection or an uninfected control (not recorded which). CDR3 protein: CASRPWASNEKLFF. CDR3 DNA: TGTGCCAGCAGACCGTGGGCCTCGAATGAAAAACTGTTTTTT. Together with reference TRBV2 and TRBJ1-4, the CDR3 gives the full variable domain: EPEVTQTPSHQVTQMGQEVILRCVPISNHLYFYWYRQILGQKVEFLVSFYNNEISEKSEIFDDQFSVERPDGSNFTLKIRSTKLEDSAMYFCASRPWASNEKLFFGSGTQLSVL.